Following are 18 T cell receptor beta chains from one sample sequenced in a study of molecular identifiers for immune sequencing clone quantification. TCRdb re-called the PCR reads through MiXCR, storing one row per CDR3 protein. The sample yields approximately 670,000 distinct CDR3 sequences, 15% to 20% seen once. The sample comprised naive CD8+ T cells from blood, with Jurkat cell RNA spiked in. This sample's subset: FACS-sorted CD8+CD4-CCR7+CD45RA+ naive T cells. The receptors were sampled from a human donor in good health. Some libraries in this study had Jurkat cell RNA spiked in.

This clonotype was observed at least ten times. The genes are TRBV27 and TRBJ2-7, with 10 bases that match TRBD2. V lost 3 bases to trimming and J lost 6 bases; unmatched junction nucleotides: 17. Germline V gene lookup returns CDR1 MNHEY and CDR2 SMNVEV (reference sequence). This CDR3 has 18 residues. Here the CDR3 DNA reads TGTGCCAGCAGTTTTGGGGCCGGGACAGCTATAGCGGGGGGCGAGCAGTACTTC. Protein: CASSFGAGTAIAGGEQYF.

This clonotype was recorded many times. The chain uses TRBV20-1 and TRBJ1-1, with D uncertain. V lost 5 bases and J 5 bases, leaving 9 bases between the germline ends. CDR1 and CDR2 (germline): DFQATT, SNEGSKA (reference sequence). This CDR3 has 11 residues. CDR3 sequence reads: CSAPWDTEAFF. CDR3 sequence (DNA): TGCAGTGCTCCTTGGGATACTGAAGCTTTCTTT.

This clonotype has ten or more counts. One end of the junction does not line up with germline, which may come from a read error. The CDR3 is CASSSDLQINKSFF. CDR3 nucleotide sequence: TGTGCCAGCAGTTCCGATCTACAGATAAACAAATCCTTTTTC. V is TRBV6-6 and J is TRBJ2-4; D ambiguous. CDR1 MNHNY and CDR2 SVGAGI come from the germline V gene (reference sequence). This CDR3 comprises 14 residues.

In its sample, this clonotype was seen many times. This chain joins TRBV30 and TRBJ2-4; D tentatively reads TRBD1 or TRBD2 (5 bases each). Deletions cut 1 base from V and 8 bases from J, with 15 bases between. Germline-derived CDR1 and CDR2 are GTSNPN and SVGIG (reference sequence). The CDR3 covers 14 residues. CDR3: CAWSGSGPVDIQYF. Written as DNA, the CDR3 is TGTGCCTGGAGTGGATCGGGACCCGTAGACATTCAGTACTTC.

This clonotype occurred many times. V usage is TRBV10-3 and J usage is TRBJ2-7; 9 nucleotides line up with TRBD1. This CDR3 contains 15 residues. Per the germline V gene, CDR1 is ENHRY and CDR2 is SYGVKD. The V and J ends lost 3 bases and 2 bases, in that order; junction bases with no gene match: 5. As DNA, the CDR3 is TGTGCCATCAGTGACCCGGGACAGGGCACCTACGAGCAGTACTTC. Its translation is CAISDPGQGTYEQYF.

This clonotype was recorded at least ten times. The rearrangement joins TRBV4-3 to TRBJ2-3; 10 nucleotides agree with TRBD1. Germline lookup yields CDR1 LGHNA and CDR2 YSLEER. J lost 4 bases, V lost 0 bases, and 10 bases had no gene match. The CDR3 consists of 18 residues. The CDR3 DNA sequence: TGCGCCAGCAGCCAAGACGTGGGACAGGGGTTTGGCGCAGATACGCAGTATTTT. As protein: CASSQDVGQGFGADTQYF.

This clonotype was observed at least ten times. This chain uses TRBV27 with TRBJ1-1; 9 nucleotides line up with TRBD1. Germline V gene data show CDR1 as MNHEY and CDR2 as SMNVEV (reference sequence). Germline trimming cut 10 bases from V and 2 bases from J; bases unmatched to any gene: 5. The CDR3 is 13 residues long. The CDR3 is CAIRDRENTEAFF. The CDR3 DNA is TGTGCCATCCGGGACAGGGAAAACACTGAAGCTTTCTTT.

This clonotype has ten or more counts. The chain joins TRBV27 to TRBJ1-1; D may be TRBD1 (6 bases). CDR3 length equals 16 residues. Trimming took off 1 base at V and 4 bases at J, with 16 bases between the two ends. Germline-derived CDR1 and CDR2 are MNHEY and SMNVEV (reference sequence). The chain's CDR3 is CASSLLGGARGTEAFF. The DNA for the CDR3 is TGTGCCAGCAGTTTATTGGGGGGCGCAAGGGGCACTGAAGCTTTCTTT.

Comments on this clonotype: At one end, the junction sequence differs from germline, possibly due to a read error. CDR3 nucleotides: TGTGCCAGCGGCGAGTCCGGGACTAGGACCGGGGAGCTGCTTTTT. Translation: CASGESGTRTGELLF. The J gene is TRBJ2-2, the V gene TRBV7-9, with 8 bases lining up with TRBD2. This CDR3 has 15 amino acids. From germline, CDR1 is SEHNR and CDR2 FQNEAQ (reference sequence). The complete variable domain, with remaining parts taken from reference TRBV7-9 and TRBJ2-2, reads DTGVSQNPRHKITKRGQNVTFRCDPISEHNRLYWYRQTLGQGPEFLTYFQNEAQLEKSRLLSDRFSAERPKGSFSTLEIQRTEQGDSAMYLCASGESGTRTGELLFGEGSRLTVL.

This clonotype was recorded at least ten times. CDR3 sequence: CASIAPEAVLDTQYF. CDR3 sequence (DNA): TGTGCCAGCATCGCCCCCGAGGCGGTACTGGATACGCAGTATTTT. The rearrangement uses TRBV7-9 and TRBJ2-3; D gene ambiguous. The germline V gene has CDR1 SEHNR and CDR2 FQNEAQ (reference sequence). The CDR3 is 15 residues long. V lost 7 bases and J 6 bases, leaving 20 bases between the germline ends.

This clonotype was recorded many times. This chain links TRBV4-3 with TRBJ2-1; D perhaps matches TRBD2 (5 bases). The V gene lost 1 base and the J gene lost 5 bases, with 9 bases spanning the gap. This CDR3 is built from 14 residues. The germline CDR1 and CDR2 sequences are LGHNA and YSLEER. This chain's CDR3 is CASSQADFNNEQFF. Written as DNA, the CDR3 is TGCGCCAGCAGCCAAGCGGACTTCAACAATGAGCAGTTCTTC.

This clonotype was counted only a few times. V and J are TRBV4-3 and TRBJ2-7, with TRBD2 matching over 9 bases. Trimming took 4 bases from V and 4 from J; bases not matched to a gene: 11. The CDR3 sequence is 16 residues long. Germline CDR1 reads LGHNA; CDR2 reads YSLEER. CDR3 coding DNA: TGCGCCAGCAGCCTAGAAGCGGGAGGATCATTGTACGAGCAGTACTTC. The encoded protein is CASSLEAGGSLYEQYF.

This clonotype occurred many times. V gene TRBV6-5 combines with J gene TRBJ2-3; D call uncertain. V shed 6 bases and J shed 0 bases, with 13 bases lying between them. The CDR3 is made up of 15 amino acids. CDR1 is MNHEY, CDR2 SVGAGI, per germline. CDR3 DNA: TGTGCCAGCAGCCAACACCAAACTAGCACAGATACGCAGTATTTT. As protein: CASSQHQTSTDTQYF.

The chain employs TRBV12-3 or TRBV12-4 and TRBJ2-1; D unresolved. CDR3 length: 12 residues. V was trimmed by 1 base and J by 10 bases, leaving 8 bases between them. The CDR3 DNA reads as TGTGCCAGCAGTTTAGGGGGTAGGGAGCAGTTCTTC. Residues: CASSLGGREQFF.

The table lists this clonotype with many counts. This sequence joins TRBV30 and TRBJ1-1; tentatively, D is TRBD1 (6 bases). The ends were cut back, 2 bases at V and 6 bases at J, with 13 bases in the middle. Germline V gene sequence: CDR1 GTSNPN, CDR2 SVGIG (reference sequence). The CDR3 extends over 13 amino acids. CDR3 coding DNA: TGTGCCTGGAGTCCGCAGGGGCTGGCTGAAGCTTTCTTT. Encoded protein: CAWSPQGLAEAFF.

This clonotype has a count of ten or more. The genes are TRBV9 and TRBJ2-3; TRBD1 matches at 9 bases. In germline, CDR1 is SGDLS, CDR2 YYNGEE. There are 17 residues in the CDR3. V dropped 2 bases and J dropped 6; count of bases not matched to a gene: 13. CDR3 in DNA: TGTGCCAGCAGCGTCGGTACCGGGACAGGGTTTTCCGATACGCAGTATTTT. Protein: CASSVGTGTGFSDTQYF.

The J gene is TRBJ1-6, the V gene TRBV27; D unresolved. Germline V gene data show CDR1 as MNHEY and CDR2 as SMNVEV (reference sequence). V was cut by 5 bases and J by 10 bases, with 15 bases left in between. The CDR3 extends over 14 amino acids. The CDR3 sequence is CASSDRERVSPLHF. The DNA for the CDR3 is TGTGCCAGCAGTGACCGGGAACGTGTATCACCCCTCCACTTT.

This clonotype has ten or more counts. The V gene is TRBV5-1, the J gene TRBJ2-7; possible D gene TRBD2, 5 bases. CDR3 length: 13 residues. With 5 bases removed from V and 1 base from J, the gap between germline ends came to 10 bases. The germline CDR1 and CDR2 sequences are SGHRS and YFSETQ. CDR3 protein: CASRNERSYEQYF. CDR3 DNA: TGCGCCAGCAGAAACGAGCGGTCCTACGAGCAGTACTTC.